This T cell receptor (beta chain) was sequenced in a study of cytomegalovirus exposure and HLA in healthy donors. The germline V gene encodes CDR1 SGHDT and CDR2 YYEEEE. V lost 0 bases and J lost 0, with 15 bases in between. The CDR3 contains 18 residues. The PCR used 60 Vbeta and 13 Jbeta primers. The repertoire was sequenced with immunoSEQ multiplex PCR; TCRdb's copy has only in-frame clones and lacks some. The specimen's table records some 120,000 clones. As concerns this clone: The antigen is not known.

Study-wide findings and caveats: Indistinguishable V segments, including TRBV6-2 and TRBV6-3, were excluded. Three CMV-associated chains were confirmed in vitro to be specific for CMV antigens.

The sample consisted of PBMCs. This receptor was identified in a man aged 40-49 years in good health and CMV-seropositive. The chain carries TRBV5-6 and TRBJ2-2, with D possibly being TRBD1 (6 bases). In DNA form, the CDR3 reads TGTGCCAGCAGCTTGGTCCCGGGACACCCATCGAACACCGGGGAGCTGTTTTTT. This codes for CASSLVPGHPSNTGELFF.